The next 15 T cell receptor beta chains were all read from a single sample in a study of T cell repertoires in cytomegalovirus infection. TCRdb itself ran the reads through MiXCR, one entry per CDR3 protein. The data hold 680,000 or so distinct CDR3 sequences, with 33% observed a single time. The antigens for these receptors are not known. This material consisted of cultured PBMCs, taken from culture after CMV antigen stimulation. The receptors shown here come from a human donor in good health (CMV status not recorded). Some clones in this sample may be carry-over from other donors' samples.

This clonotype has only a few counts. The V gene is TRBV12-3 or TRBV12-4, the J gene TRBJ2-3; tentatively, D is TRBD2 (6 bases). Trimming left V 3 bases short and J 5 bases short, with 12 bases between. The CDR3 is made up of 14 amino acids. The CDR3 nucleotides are TGTGCCAGCAGTTTCAGTGTGCGGGGAGATACGCAGTATTTT. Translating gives CASSFSVRGDTQYF.

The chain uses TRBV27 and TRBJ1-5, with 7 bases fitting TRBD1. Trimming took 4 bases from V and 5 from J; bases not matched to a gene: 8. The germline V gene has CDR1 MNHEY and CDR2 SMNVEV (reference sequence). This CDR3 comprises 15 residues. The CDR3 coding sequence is TGTGCCAGCAGTTGGGGACGAGGGGGCGATCAGCCCCAGCATTTT. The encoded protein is CASSWGRGGDQPQHF.

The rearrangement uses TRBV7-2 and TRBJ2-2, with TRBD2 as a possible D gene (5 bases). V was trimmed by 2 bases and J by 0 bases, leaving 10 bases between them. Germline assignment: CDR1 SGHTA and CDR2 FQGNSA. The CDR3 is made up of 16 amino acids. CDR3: CASSLIRGPNTGELFF. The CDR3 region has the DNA TGTGCCAGCAGCTTAATCCGGGGTCCGAACACCGGGGAGCTGTTTTTT. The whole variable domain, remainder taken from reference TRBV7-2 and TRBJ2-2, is GAGVSQSPSNKVTEKGKDVELRCDPISGHTALYWYRQSLGQGLEFLIYFQGNSAPDKSGLPSDRFSAERTGGSVSTLTIQRTQQEDSAVYLCASSLIRGPNTGELFFGEGSRLTVL.

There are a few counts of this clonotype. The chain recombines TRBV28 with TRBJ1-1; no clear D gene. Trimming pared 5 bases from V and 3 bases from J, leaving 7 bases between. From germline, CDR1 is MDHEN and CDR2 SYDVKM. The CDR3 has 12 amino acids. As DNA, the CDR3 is TGTGCCAGCAGTAACAGCTACACTGAAGCTTTCTTT. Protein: CASSNSYTEAFF.

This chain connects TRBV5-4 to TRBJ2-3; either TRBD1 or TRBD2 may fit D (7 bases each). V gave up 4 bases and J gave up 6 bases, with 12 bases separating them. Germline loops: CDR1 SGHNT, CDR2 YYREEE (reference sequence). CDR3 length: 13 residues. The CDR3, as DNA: TGTGCCAGCAGCGGGACAGCGGGGGATACGCAGTATTTT. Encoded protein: CASSGTAGDTQYF.

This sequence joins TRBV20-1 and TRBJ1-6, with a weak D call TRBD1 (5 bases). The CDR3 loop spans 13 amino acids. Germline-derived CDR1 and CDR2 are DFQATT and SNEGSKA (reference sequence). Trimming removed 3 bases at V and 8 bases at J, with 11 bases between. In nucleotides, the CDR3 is TGCAGTGCTAGTGGGGGGACGGATTCACCCCTCCACTTT. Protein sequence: CSASGGTDSPLHF.

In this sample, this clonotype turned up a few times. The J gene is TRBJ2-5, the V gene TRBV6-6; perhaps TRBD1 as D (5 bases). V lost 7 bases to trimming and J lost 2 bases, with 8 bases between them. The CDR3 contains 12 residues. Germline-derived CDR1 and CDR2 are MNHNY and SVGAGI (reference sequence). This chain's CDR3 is CASKAGQETQYF. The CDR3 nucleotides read TGTGCCAGCAAGGCAGGGCAAGAGACCCAGTACTTC.

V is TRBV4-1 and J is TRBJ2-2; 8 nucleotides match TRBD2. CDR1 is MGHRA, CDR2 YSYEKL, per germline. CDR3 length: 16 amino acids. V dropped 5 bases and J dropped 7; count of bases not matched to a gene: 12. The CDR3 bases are TGCGCCAGCAGCACCCGTGACGGGGGGGCTGGCGGGGAGCTGTTTTTT. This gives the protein CASSTRDGGAGGELFF.

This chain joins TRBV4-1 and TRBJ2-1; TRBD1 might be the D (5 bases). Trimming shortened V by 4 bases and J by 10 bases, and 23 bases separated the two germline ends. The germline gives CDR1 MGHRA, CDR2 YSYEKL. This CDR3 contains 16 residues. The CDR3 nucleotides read TGCGCCAGCAGCCTTGGACCTCAGGGCGGTACAATAGAGCAGTTCTTC. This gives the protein CASSLGPQGGTIEQFF.

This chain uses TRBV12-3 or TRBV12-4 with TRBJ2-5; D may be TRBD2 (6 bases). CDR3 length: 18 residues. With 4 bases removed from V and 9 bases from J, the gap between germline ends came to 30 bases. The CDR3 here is CASSSRGPPGTGSWAQYF. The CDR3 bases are TGTGCCAGCAGTTCACGAGGACCCCCCGGGACTGGGAGTTGGGCCCAGTACTTC.

The CDR3 coding sequence is TGCGCCAGCAGATCTGACCCGGGGGCCCGCTCCTACGAGCAGTACTTC. Protein sequence: CASRSDPGARSYEQYF. The genes are TRBV5-1 and TRBJ2-7, with D possibly called TRBD1 or TRBD2 (6 bases each). V lost 5 bases, J lost 0 bases, and 18 bases lay in between. Germline CDR1 reads SGHRS; CDR2 reads YFSETQ. This CDR3 is built from 16 residues.

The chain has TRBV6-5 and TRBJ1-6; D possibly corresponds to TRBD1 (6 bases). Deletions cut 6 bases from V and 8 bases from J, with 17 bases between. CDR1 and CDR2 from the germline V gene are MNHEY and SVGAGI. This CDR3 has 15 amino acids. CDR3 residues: CASSPPLGADSPLHF. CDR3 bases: TGTGCCAGCAGCCCTCCTTTGGGGGCCGATTCACCCCTCCACTTT.

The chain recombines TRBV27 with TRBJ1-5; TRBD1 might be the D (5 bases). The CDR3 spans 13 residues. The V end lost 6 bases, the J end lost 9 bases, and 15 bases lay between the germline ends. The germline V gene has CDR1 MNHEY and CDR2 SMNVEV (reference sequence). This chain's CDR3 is CASSPRPGGPQHF. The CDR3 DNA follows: TGTGCCAGCAGCCCGCGACCGGGGGGGCCCCAGCATTTT.

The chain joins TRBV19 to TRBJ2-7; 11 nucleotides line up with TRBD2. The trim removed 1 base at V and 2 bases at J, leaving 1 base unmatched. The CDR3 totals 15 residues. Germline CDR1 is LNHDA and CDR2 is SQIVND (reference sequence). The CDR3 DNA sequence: TGTGCCAGTAGTATAGTACTAGCGGGAGCCTACGAGCAGTACTTC. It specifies CASSIVLAGAYEQYF. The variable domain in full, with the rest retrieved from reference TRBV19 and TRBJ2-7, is DGGITQSPKYLFRKEGQNVTLSCEQNLNHDAMYWYRQDPGQGLRLIYYSQIVNDFQKGDIAEGYSVSREKKESFPLTVTSAQKNPTAFYLCASSIVLAGAYEQYFGPGTRLTVT.

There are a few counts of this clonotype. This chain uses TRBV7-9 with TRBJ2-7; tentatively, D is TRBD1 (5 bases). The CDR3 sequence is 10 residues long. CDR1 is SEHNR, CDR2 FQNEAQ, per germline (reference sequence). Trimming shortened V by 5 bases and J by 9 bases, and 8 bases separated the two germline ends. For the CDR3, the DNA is TGTGCCAGCAGCCAAGGGGTGCAGTACTTC. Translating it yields CASSQGVQYF.